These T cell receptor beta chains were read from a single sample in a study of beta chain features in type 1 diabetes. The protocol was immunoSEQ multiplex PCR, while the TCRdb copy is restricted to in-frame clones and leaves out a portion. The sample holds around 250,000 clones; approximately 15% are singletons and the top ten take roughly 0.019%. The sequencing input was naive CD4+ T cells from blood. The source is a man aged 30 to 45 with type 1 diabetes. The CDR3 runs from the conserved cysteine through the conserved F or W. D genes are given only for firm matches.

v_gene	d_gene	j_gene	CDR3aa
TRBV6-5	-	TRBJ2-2	CASSRAPGELFF
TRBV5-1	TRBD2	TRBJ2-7	CASSLATGGAYEQYF
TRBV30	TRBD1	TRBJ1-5	CAWSRGQGGQPQHF
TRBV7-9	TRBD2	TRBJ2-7	CASSFNPASGNHEQYF
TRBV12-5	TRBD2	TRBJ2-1	CASGLVQKAGSSYNEQFF
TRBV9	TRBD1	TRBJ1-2	CASSVEVGGSYGYTF
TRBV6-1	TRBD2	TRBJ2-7	CASRLAGFSYEQYF
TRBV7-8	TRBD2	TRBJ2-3	CASSLASASGGVDTQYF
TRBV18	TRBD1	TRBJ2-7	CASSGDRSYEQYF
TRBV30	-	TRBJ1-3	CAWSVSWGSRSGNTIYF
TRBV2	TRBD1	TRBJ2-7	CASSDGTGYGEQYF
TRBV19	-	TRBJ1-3	CASRGARNSGNTIYF
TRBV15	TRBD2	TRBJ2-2	CATSFRLAGGQDTGELFF
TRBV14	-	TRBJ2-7	CASSQAGSYEQYF
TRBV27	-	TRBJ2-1	CASSPGGSVYNEQFF
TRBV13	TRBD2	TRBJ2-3	CASSLEVSGGRTQYF
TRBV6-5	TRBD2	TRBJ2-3	CASSYGTSADTQYF
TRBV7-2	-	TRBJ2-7	CASSQNAPTAFYEQYF
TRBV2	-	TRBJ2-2	CASREDTGFPGELFF
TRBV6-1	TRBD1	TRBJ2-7	CASNEGQGSGYEQYF
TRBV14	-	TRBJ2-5	CASSHYLLETQYF
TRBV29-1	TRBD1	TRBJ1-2	CSVAKSRDRDGYTF
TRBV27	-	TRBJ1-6	CASSFQGGSPLHF
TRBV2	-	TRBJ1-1	CASSGTAYKLKETEAFF
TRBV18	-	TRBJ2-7	CASSPSDPSGEQYF
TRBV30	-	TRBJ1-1	CAWSDVRNEAFF
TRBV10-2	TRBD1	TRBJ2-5	CASNRDSQETQYF
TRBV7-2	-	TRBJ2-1	CASSLSGTATGNEQFF
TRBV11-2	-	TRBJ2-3	CASSLGLDTQYF
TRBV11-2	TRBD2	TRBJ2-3	CASSPGTMGEADTQYF
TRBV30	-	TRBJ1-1	CAWSGPSRGEAFF
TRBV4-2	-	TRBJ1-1	CASSQDRGGTEAFF
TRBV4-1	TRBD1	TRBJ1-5	CASSQAPPGGRQPQHF
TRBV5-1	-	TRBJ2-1	CASSLTTERNEQFF
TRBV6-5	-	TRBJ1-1	CASGRGQMNTEAFF
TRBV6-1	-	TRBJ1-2	CASMVGGNYGYTF
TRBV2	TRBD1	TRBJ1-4	CASDRDRGTNEKLFF
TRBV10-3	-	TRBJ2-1	CAISGQSENEQFF
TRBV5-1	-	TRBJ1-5	CASSSGVSDQPQHF
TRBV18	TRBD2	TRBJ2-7	CASSPGLASSYEQYF
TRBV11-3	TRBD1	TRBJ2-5	CASSFGTGAGETQYF
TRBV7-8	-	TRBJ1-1	CASSLTVSTEAFF
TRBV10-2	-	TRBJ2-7	CASSEWRRGHYEQYF
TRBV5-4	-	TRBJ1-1	CASSLRTIMNTEAFF
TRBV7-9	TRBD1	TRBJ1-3	CASSLSLGQGSGNTIYF
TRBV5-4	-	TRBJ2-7	CASSLATGTESYEQYF
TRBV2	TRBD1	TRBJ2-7	CASSGGQGAFEQYF
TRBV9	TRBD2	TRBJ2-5	CASSPSGGTNQETQYF
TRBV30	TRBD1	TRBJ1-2	CAWSGDRGPGGYTF
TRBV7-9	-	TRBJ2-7	CASSLQGYEQYF